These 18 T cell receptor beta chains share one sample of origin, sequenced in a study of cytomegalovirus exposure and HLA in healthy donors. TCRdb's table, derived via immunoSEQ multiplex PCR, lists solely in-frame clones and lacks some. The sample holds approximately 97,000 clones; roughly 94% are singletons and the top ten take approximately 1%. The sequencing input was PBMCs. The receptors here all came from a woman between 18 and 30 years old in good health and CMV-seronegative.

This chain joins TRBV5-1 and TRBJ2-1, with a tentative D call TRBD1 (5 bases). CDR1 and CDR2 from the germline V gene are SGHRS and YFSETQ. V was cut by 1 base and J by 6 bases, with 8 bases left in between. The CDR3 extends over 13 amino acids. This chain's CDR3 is CASSLTGINEQFF. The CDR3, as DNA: TGCGCCAGCAGCTTGACAGGAATCAATGAGCAGTTCTTC.

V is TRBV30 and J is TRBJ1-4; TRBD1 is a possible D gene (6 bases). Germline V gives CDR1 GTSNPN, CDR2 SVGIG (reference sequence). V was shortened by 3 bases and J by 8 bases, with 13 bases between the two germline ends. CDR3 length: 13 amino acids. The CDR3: CAWRQGFSEKLFF. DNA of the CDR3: TGTGCCTGGAGACAGGGATTTTCCGAAAAACTGTTTTTT.

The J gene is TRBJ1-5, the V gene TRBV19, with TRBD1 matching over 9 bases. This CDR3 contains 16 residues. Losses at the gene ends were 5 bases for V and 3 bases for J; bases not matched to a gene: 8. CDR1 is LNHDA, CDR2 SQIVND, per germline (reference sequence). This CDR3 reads CASSGSGTGLNQPQHF. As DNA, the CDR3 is TGTGCCAGTAGTGGGTCCGGGACAGGGCTCAATCAGCCCCAGCATTTT.

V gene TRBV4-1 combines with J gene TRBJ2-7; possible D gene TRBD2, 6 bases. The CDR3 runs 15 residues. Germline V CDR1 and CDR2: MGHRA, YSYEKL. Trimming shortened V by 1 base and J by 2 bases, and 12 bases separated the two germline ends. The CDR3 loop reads CASSQGSREPYEQYF. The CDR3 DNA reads TGCGCCAGCAGCCAAGGTTCCCGGGAGCCCTACGAGCAGTACTTC.

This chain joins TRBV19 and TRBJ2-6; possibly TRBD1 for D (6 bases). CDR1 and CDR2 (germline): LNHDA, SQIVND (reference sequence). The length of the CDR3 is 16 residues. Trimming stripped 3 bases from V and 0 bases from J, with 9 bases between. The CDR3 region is CASSMDSYSGANVLTF. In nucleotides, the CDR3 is TGTGCCAGTAGTATGGACAGTTACTCTGGGGCCAACGTCCTGACTTTC.

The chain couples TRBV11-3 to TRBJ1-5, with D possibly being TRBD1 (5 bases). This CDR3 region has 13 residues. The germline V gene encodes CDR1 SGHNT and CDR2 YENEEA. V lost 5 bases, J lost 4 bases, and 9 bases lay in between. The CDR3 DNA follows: TGTGCCAGCAGCACGACAGTGAATCAGCCCCAGCATTTT. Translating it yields CASSTTVNQPQHF.

In DNA, the CDR3 is TGTGCCAGCAGTTCCGTGGGACAGGGAAGCAATCAGCCCCAGCATTTT. It specifies CASSSVGQGSNQPQHF. The rearrangement links TRBV2 to TRBJ1-5, with 9 nucleotides matching TRBD1. Germline CDR1 is SNHLY and CDR2 is FYNNEI. Trimming cost V 5 bases and J 1 base; bases outside gene matches: 6. The CDR3 runs 16 residues.

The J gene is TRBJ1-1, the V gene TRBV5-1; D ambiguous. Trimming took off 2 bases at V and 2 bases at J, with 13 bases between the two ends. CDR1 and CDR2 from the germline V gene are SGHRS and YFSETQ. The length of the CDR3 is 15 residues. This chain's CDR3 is CASSLGPAGNTEAFF. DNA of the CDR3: TGCGCCAGCAGCTTAGGCCCGGCGGGAAACACTGAAGCTTTCTTT.

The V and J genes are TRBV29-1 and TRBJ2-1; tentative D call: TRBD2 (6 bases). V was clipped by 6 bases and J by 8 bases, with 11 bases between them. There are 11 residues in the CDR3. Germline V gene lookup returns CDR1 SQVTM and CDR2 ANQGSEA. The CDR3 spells CSVAGLDEQFF. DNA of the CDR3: TGCAGCGTCGCGGGACTGGATGAGCAGTTCTTC.

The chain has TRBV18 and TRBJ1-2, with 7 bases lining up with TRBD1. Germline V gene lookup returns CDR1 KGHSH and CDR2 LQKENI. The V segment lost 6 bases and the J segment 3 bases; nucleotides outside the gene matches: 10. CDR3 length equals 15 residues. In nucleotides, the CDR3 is TGTGCCAGCTCGCTTAACAGGGGCGCCGACTATGGCTACACCTTC. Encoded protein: CASSLNRGADYGYTF.

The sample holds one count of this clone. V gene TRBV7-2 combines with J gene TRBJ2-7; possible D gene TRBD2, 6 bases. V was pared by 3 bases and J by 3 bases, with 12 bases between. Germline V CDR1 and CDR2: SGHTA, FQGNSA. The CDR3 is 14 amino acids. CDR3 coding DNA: TGTGCCAGCAGCTTTCGGGGGTATAGCTACGAGCAGTACTTC. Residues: CASSFRGYSYEQYF.

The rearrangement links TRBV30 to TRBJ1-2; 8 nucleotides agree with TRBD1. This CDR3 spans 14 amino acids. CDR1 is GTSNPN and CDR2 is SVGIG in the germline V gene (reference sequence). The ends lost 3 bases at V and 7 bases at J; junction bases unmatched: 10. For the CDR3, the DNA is TGTGCCTGGAGCCGGGACAGGACCGATTTTGGCTACACCTTC. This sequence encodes CAWSRDRTDFGYTF. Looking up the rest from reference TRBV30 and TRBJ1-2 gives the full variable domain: SQTIHQWPATLVQPVGSPLSLECTVEGTSNPNLYWYRQAAGRGLQLLFYSVGIGQISSEVPQNLSASRPQDRQFILSSKKLLLSDSGFYLCAWSRDRTDFGYTFGSGTRLTVV.

As DNA, the CDR3 is TGCAGCGTTGAAGATCCGGGACAGGGACCCTACGAGCAGTACTTC. It specifies CSVEDPGQGPYEQYF. This sequence joins TRBV29-1 and TRBJ2-7; 9 bases align to TRBD1. V shed 0 bases, J shed 2 bases, and the junction held 5 bases outside the gene matches. The CDR3 has 15 residues. CDR1 and CDR2 (germline): SQVTM, ANQGSEA.

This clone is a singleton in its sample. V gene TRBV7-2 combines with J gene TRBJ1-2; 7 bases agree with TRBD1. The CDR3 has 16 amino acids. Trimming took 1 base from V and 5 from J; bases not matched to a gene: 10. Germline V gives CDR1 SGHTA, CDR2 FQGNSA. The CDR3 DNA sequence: TGTGCCAGCAGCTTAGTGGGGCAGGGGGTCGGTTATGGCTACACCTTC. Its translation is CASSLVGQGVGYGYTF.

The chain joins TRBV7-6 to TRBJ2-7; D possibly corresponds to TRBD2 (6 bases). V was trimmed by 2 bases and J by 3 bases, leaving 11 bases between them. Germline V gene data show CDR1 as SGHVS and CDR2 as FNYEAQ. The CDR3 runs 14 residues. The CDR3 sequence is CASSLPRTIYEQYF. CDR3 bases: TGTGCCAGCAGCTTACCCCGGACTATCTACGAGCAGTACTTC.

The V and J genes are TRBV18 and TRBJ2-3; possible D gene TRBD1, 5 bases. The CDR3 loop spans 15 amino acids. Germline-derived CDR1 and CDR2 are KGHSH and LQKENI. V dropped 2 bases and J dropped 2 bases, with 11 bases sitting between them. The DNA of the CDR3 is TGTGCCAGCTCACCAAACCAGGGATACACAGATACGCAGTATTTT. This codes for CASSPNQGYTDTQYF.

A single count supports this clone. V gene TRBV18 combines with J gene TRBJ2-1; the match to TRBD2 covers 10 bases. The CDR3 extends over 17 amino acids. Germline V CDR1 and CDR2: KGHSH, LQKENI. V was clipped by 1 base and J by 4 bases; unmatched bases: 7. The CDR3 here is CASSPQSGGAQYNEQFF. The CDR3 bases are TGTGCCAGCTCACCACAAAGCGGGGGGGCACAATACAATGAGCAGTTCTTC.

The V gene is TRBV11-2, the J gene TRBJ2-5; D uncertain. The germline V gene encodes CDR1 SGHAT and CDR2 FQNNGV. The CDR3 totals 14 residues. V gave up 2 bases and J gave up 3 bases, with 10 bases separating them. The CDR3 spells CASSLRYTEETQYF. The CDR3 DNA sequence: TGTGCCAGCAGCTTAAGGTATACAGAAGAGACCCAGTACTTC. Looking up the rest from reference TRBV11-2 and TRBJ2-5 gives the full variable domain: EAGVAQSPRYKIIEKRQSVAFWCNPISGHATLYWYQQILGQGPKLLIQFQNNGVVDDSQLPKDRFSAERLKGVDSTLKIQPAKLEDSAVYLCASSLRYTEETQYFGPGTRLLVL.